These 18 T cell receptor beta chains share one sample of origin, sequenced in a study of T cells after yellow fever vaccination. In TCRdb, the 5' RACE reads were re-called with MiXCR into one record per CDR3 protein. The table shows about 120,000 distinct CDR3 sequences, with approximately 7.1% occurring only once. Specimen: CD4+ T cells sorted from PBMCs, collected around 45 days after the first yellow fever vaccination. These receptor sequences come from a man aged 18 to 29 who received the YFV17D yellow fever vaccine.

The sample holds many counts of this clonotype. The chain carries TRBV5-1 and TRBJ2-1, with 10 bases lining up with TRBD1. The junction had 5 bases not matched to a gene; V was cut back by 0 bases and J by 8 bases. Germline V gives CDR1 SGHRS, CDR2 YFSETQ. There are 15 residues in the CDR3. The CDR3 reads CASSLEGQGWDEQFF. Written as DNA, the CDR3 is TGCGCCAGCAGCTTGGAGGGACAGGGGTGGGATGAGCAGTTCTTC.

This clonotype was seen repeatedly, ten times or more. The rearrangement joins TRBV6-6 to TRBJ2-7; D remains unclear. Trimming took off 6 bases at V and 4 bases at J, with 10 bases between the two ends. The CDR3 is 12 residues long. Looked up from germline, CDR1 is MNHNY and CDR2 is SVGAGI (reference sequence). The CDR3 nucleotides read TGTGCCAGCAGCCCTCAGTCTTACGAGCAGTACGTC. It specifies CASSPQSYEQYV.

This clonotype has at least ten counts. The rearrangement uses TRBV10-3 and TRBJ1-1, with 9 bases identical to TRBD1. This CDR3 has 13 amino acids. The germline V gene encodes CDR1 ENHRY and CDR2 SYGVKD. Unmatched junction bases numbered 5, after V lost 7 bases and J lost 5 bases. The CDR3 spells CAIIGQGWTEAFF. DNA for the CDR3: TGTGCCATCATCGGACAGGGGTGGACTGAAGCTTTCTTT.

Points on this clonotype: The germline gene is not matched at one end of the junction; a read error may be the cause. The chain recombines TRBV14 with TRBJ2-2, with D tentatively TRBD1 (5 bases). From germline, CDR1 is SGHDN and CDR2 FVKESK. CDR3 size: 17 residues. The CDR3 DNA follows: TGTGCCTGCAGCCTAAGATTTGACAGTATCTACACCGGGGAGCTGTTTTTT. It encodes CACSLRFDSIYTGELFF.

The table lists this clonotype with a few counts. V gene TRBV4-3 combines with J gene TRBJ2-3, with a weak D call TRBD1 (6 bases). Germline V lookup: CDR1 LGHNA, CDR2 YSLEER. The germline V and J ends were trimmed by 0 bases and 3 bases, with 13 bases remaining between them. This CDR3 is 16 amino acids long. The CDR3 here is CASSQDGTPGTDTQYF. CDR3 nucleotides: TGCGCCAGCAGCCAAGACGGGACACCGGGGACAGATACGCAGTATTTT.

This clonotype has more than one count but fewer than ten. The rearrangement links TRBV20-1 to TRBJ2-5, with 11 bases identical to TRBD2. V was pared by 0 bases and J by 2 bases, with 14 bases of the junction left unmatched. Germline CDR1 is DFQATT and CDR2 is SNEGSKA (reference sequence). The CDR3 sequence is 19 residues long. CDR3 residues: CSARDLLAGGRGKQETQYF. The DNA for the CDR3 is TGCAGTGCTAGAGATTTGCTAGCGGGGGGACGGGGCAAACAAGAGACCCAGTACTTC.

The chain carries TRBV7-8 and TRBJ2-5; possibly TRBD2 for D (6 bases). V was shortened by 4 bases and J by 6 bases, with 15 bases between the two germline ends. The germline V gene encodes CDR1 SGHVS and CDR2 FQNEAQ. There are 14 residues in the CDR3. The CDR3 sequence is CASSSTSFSKTQYF. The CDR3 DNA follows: TGTGCCAGCAGCTCGACTAGTTTTTCTAAGACCCAGTACTTC.

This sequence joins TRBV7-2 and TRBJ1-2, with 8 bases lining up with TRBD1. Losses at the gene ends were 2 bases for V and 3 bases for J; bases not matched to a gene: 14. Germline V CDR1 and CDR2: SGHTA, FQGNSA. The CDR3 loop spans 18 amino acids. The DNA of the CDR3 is TGTGCCAGCAGCTTATGGGGGGGGCAGGGGGCGACCTACTATGGCTACACCTTC. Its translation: CASSLWGGQGATYYGYTF.

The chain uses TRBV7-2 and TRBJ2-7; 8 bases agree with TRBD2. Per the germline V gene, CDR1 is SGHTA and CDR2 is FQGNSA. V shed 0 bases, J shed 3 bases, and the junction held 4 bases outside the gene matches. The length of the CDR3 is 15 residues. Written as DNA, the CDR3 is TGTGCCAGCAGCTTAGCGGCTAGCGGGTTCTACGAGCAGTACGTC. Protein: CASSLAASGFYEQYV.

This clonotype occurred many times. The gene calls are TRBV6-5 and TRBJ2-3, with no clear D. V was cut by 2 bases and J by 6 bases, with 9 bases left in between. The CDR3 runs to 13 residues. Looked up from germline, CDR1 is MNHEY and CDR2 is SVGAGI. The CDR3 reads CASSYPAADTQYF. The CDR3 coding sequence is TGTGCCAGCAGTTACCCTGCCGCCGATACGCAGTATTTT.

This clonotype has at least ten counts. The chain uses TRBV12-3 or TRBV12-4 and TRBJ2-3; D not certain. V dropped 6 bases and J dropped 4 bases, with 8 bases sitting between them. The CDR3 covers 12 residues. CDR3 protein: CASRPGADTQYF. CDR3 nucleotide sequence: TGTGCCAGCAGGCCCGGCGCAGATACGCAGTATTTT.

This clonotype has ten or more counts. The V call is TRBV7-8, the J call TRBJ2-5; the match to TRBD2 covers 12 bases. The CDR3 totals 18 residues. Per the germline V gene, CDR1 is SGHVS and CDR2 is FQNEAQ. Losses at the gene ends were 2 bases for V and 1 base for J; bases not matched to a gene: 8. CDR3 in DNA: TGTGCCAGCAGCTTATCCCGGACTAGCGGGACCTTCCAAGAGACCCAGTACTTC. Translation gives CASSLSRTSGTFQETQYF.

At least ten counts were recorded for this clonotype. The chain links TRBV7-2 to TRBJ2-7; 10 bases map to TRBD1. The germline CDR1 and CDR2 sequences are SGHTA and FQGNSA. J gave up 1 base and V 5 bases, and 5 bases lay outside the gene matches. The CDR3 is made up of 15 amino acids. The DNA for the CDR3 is TGTGCCAGCAGCACGGACAGGGGGTCGTCCTACGAGCAGTACTTC. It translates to CASSTDRGSSYEQYF. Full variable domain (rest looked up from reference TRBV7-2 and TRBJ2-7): GAGVSQSPSNKVTEKGKDVELRCDPISGHTALYWYRQSLGQGLEFLIYFQGNSAPDKSGLPSDRFSAERTGGSVSTLTIQRTQQEDSAVYLCASSTDRGSSYEQYFGPGTRLTVT.

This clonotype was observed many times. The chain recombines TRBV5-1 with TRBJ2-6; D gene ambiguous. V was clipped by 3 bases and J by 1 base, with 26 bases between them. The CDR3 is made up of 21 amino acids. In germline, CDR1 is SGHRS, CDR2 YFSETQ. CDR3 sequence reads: CASSSLRTGREMSSGANVLTF. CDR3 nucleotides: TGCGCCAGCAGCTCACTCCGAACCGGCAGAGAAATGTCTTCTGGGGCCAACGTCCTGACTTTC.

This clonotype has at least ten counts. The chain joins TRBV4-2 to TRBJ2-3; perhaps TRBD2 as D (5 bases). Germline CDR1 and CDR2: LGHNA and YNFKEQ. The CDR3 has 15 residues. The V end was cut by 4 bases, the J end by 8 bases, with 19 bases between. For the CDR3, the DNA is TGTGCCAGCAGCCCTTCGGCCCCGCTTAGCGCTACGCAGTATTTT. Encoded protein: CASSPSAPLSATQYF.

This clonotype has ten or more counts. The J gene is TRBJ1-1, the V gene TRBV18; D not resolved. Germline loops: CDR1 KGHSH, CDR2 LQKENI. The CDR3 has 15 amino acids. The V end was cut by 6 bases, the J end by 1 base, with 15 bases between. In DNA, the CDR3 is TGTGCCAGCTCCCACGGGCCGTCCCCGAACACTGAAGCTTTCTTT. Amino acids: CASSHGPSPNTEAFF. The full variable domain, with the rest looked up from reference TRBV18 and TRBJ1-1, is NAGVMQNPRHLVRRRGQEARLRCSPMKGHSHVYWYRQLPEEGLKFMVYLQKENIIDESGMPKERFSAEFPKEGPSILRIQQVVRGDSAAYFCASSHGPSPNTEAFFGQGTRLTVV.

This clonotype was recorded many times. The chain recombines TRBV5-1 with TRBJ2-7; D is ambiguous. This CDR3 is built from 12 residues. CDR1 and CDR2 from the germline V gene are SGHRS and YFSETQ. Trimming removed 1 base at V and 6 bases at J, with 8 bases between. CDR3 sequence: CASSLRQSEQYV. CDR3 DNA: TGCGCCAGCAGCTTGAGGCAGTCCGAGCAGTACGTC.

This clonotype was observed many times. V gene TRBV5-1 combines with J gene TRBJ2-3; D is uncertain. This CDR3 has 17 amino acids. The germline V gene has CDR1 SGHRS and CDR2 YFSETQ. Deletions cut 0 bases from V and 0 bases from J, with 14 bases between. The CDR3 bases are TGCGCCAGCAGCTTGGTCCCACCAGCGACCAGCACAGATACGCAGTATTTT. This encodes CASSLVPPATSTDTQYF.